These 10 T cell receptor beta chains were all obtained from the same sample, sequenced in a study of blood T cell repertoires in COVID-19. Sequencing was performed with immunoSEQ multiplex PCR; in TCRdb, only in-frame clones are kept and a portion is missing. The sample yields about 25,000 clones, around 82% seen once. The sequencing sample was made of peripheral blood. These receptors all stem from an elderly man with active or convalescent COVID-19.

The chain joins TRBV6-5 to TRBJ1-2; D remains unclear. V was cut by 6 bases and J by 3 bases, with 14 bases left in between. Germline V gene lookup returns CDR1 MNHEY and CDR2 SVGAGI. The CDR3 is made up of 14 amino acids. The CDR3 bases are TGTGCCAGCAGCCGTGTCTCCGTTGACTATGGCTACACCTTC. Translation: CASSRVSVDYGYTF.

The chain combines TRBV18 with TRBJ2-7, with D possibly TRBD1 on 5 matching bases. The CDR3 totals 13 residues. V dropped 6 bases and J dropped 2 bases, with 11 bases sitting between them. CDR1 is KGHSH, CDR2 LQKENI, per germline. For the CDR3, the DNA is TGTGCCAGCTCCCAGGGCAGGGCCTACGAGCAGTACTTC. It translates to CASSQGRAYEQYF.

The V call is TRBV3-1 (or the pseudogene TRBV3-2), the J call TRBJ2-1; D is unresolved. Germline CDR1 and CDR2: LGHDT and YNNKEL (reference sequence). Trimming took 1 base from V and 4 from J, leaving 11 bases between them. This CDR3 has 15 residues. The CDR3 sequence: CASSQVSRRYNEQFF. The CDR3 DNA follows: TGTGCCAGCAGCCAAGTATCGAGGCGTTACAATGAGCAGTTCTTC.

J is TRBJ2-1 and V is TRBV4-1; 12 bases line up with TRBD2. The CDR3 has 16 residues. The germline V gene encodes CDR1 MGHRA and CDR2 YSYEKL. The V gene end was trimmed by 1 base and the J gene end by 4 bases; junction bases not matched to a gene: 2. The CDR3 here is CASSQGTSGTYNEQFF. The CDR3 DNA reads as TGCGCCAGCAGCCAAGGGACTAGCGGGACTTACAATGAGCAGTTCTTC.

The V and J genes are TRBV15 and TRBJ2-3, with a tentative D call TRBD1 (6 bases). The V gene lost 0 bases and the J gene lost 2 bases, with 12 bases spanning the gap. The CDR3 contains 16 residues. Germline lookup yields CDR1 LNHNV and CDR2 YYDKDF (reference sequence). In nucleotides, the CDR3 is TGTGCCACCAGCAGAGAAAGGACAGTCGCCACAGATACGCAGTATTTT. It codes for CATSRERTVATDTQYF.

The genes are TRBV3-1 (or the pseudogene TRBV3-2) and TRBJ2-2; 8 bases align to TRBD1. The length of the CDR3 is 16 residues. The germline V gene has CDR1 LGHDT and CDR2 YNNKEL (reference sequence). V lost 1 base, J lost 6 bases, and 7 bases stayed unmatched. CDR3 DNA: TGTGCCAGCAGCCAAGCAGGGGGCATCAACGCCGGGGAGCTGTTTTTT. Residues: CASSQAGGINAGELFF.

In DNA form, the CDR3 reads TGTGCCAGCAGCCCTCAGGGAGCGGGAGGGCCTGGGACCGGGGAGCTGTTTTTT. Its protein is CASSPQGAGGPGTGELFF. The chain links TRBV9 to TRBJ2-2; TRBD2 matches 10 bases. The CDR3 extends over 18 amino acids. V shed 4 bases and J 5 bases; nucleotides not matched to a gene: 14. In germline, CDR1 is SGDLS, CDR2 YYNGEE.

V and J are TRBV6-6 and TRBJ2-7, with TRBD1 matching over 8 bases. Trimming removed 5 bases from V and 6 bases from J; junction bases left unmatched: 9. The germline V gene encodes CDR1 MNHNY and CDR2 SVGAGI (reference sequence). There are 14 residues in the CDR3. DNA of the CDR3: TGTGCCAGCAGTCGAGGACAGGGCCTTAGCGAGCAGTACTTC. Amino acid sequence: CASSRGQGLSEQYF.

The chain employs TRBV7-9 and TRBJ2-6, with a tentative D call TRBD1 (6 bases). V was shortened by 5 bases and J by 0 bases, with 14 bases between the two germline ends. This CDR3 is 17 amino acids long. The germline gives CDR1 SEHNR, CDR2 FQNEAQ (reference sequence). CDR3 nucleotide sequence: TGTGCCAGCAGCCGTCCGGGACAAAACTCTGGGGCCAACGTCCTGACTTTC. This sequence encodes CASSRPGQNSGANVLTF.

V usage is TRBV2 and J usage is TRBJ2-2; D is unclear. Germline V CDR1 and CDR2: SNHLY, FYNNEI. This CDR3 is 13 amino acids long. Trimming stripped 8 bases from V and 3 bases from J, with 10 bases between. CDR3 sequence (DNA): TGTGCCAGCGGAGCCTCTTACACCGGGGAGCTGTTTTTT. It specifies CASGASYTGELFF.